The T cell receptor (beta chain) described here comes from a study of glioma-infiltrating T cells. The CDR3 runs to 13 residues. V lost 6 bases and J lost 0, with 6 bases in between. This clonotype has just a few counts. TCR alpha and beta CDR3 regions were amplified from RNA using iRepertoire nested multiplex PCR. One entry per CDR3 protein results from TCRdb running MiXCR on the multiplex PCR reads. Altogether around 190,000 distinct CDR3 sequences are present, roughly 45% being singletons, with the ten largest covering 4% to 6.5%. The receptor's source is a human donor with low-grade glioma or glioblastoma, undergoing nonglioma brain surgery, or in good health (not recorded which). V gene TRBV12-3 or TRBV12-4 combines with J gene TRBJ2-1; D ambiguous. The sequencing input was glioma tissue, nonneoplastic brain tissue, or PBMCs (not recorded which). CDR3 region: CASSPPSYNEQFF. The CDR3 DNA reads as TGTGCCAGCAGCCCCCCCTCCTACAATGAGCAGTTCTTC.